This T cell receptor (beta chain) was sequenced during a study of cytomegalovirus exposure and HLA in healthy donors. Study results and caveats: In vitro, a few CMV-associated chains proved specific for CMV antigens. Rarity marked most TCR sequences, yet some public TCRs occurred in many donors. In the 95 to 150 validation repertoires, around 95% of cluster scores exceeded 0, per a later analysis.

Data came from immunoSEQ multiplex PCR; TCRdb stores just in-frame clones and leaves some out. This sample has 150,000 to 200,000 clones, with more than 75% found just once. As for this clone: Antigen: not known.

Source material: PBMCs. This sequence was found in a man younger than 35 in good health and CMV-seropositive.

The CDR3 bases are TGTGCCAGCAGCTTAGGTACTAGCTCTAACTACTACGAGCAGTACTTC. This encodes CASSLGTSSNYYEQYF. The rearrangement joins TRBV11-2 to TRBJ2-7, with D possibly TRBD2 on 6 matching bases. The germline V gene encodes CDR1 SGHAT and CDR2 FQNNGV. This CDR3 spans 16 amino acids. V lost 1 base to trimming and J lost 3 bases, with 16 bases between them. The full variable domain, completed using reference TRBV11-2 and TRBJ2-7, is EAGVAQSPRYKIIEKRQSVAFWCNPISGHATLYWYQQILGQGPKLLIQFQNNGVVDDSQLPKDRFSAERLKGVDSTLKIQPAKLEDSAVYLCASSLGTSSNYYEQYFGPGTRLTVT.